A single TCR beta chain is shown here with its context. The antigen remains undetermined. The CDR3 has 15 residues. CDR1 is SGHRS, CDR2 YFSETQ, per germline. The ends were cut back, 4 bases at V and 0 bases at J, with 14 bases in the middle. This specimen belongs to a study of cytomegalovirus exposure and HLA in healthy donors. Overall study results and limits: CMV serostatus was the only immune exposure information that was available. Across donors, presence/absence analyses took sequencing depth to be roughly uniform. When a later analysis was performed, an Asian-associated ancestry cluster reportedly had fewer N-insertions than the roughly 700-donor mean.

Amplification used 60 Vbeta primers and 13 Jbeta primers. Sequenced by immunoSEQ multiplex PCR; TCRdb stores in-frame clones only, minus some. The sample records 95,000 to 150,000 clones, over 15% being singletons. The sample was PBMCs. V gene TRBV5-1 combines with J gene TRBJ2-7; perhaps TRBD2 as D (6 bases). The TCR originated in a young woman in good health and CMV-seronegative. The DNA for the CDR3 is TGCGCCAGCAGCGGTAGCGGACGATTCTCCTACGAGCAGTACTTC. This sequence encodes CASSGSGRFSYEQYF.